The rows below give T cell receptor beta chains drawn from one sample of a study of spatial heterogeneity in lung cancer. MiXCR was run by TCRdb on the 5' RACE reads, yielding one entry per CDR3 protein. The data hold tens of thousands of distinct CDR3 sequences, with roughly 15% observed a single time. Here the sequenced sample was PBMCs, taken at surgery. These receptors were obtained from a male donor with early-stage non-small cell lung cancer. Both conserved end residues are part of each CDR3. D genes are given only for firm matches. Not all rows give a size; the values are once, few, many and, for expanded clones, a class.

CDR3nt,CDR3aa,v_gene,d_gene,abundance,j_gene
TGTGCCAGCAGAGCAGCTGATACGCAGTATTTT,CASRAADTQYF,TRBV25-1,.,few,TRBJ2-3
TGTGCCAGCAGCTTAAGACAGGGTAGTAACACCGGGGAGCTGTTTTTT,CASSLRQGSNTGELFF,TRBV7-9,TRBD1,few,TRBJ2-2
TGCAGCATCAGCGGAAGTGGAATTAATGAGCAGTTCTTC,CSISGSGINEQFF,TRBV29-1,.,many,TRBJ2-1
TGTGCCATCCAGGACAGTTATAGCAATCAGCCCCAGCATTTT,CAIQDSYSNQPQHF,TRBV10-3,.,.,TRBJ1-5
TGTGCCAGTAGTATAGGGCAGCAAGAGACCCAGTACTTC,CASSIGQQETQYF,TRBV19,.,many,TRBJ2-5
TGCGCCAGCAGCTTGGAGGCCGGGATCGCGGCTTTCTTT,CASSLEAGIAAFF,TRBV5-1,.,.,TRBJ1-1
TGCGCCAGCAGCTCGCATGCGGCGGATTCACCCCTCCACTTT,CASSSHAADSPLHF,TRBV5-1,.,few,TRBJ1-6
TGTGCCAGCAGCTTGGATATTGGGGGCGCAGAGGAAGCTTTCTTT,CASSLDIGGAEEAFF,TRBV5-5,.,.,TRBJ1-1
TGTGCCAGCAGCCCCCGGGAGCGGGTGATCACAGATACGCAGTATTTT,CASSPRERVITDTQYF,TRBV11-2,.,few,TRBJ2-3
TGTGCCAGCAGCCAAGATCGAGGCCAGCGAAGGTATTTT,CASSQDRGQRRYF,TRBV3-1,.,.,TRBJ2-3
TGTGCCAGCAGCCCCGGAGAGGGCTGGGATCAGCCCCAGCATTTT,CASSPGEGWDQPQHF,TRBV7-2,.,.,TRBJ1-5
TGTGCCAGCAGAACGGGAGAATTTCAGCCCCAGCATTTT,CASRTGEFQPQHF,TRBV6-5,.,.,TRBJ1-5
TGTGCCAGCTCACCGGGACTAGCTTCCAATGAGCAGTTCTTC,CASSPGLASNEQFF,TRBV18,TRBD2,.,TRBJ2-1
TGCAGTGCTAGTTCGGGGGAACAGCCCCAGCATTTT,CSASSGEQPQHF,TRBV20-1,.,.,TRBJ1-5
TGTGCCAGCAGCGTAGCGGGGACTAGCACAGATACGCAGTATTTT,CASSVAGTSTDTQYF,TRBV9,.,many,TRBJ2-3
TGTGCCATCTCCAGGGCACTCTCTGGGGCCAACGTCCTGACTTTC,CAISRALSGANVLTF,TRBV10-3,.,.,TRBJ2-6
TGTGCCAGCAGCGGAACTAGCGGTACCGAGCAGTACTTC,CASSGTSGTEQYF,TRBV9,TRBD2,.,TRBJ2-7
TGTGCCAGCCGGAGAGGTCGTGGGGACAGTGCGGCCTACGAGCAGTACTTC,CASRRGRGDSAAYEQYF,TRBV28,TRBD1,few,TRBJ2-7
TGTGCCAGCAGCCCGGTCCGGGACAGGGGCTACAATGAGCAGTTCTTC,CASSPVRDRGYNEQFF,TRBV7-4,TRBD1,.,TRBJ2-1
TGCGCCAGCAGCTCGCCCCCTTATGAAAAACTGTTTTTT,CASSSPPYEKLFF,TRBV5-1,.,.,TRBJ1-4
TGTGCCAGCAGTTTAAGCGGCAGCCCTTATTACGAGCAGTACTTC,CASSLSGSPYYEQYF,TRBV28,.,many,TRBJ2-7
TGCGCCAGCAGCAACGAACTACACTCAACGCAAGAGACCCAGTACTTC,CASSNELHSTQETQYF,TRBV5-1,.,few,TRBJ2-5
TGTGCCAGCAGCCCAGGCCCAGGTGATTATGGCTACACCTTC,CASSPGPGDYGYTF,TRBV3-1,.,.,TRBJ1-2
TGTGCCACCAGTGGCGCAGGGTCGGTACAGCCCCAGCATTTT,CATSGAGSVQPQHF,TRBV24-1,.,few,TRBJ1-5
TGTGCCAGCAGACACAGGGGAATACCCGCCGGGGAGCTGTTTTTT,CASRHRGIPAGELFF,TRBV6-5,TRBD1,many,TRBJ2-2
TGTGCCAGCAGTTTAGGGGGGGATGAGCAGTACTTC,CASSLGGDEQYF,TRBV12-3/TRBV12-4,.,few,TRBJ2-7
TGTGCCAGCAGTGAACCGGGACAGGGGTTAGCTAATGAAAAACTGTTTTTT,CASSEPGQGLANEKLFF,TRBV25-1,TRBD1,.,TRBJ1-4